The 24 T cell receptor beta chains below all came from one sample that was sequenced in a study of blood T cells in healthy people across ages. Then a second PCR, running about 6 to 11 cycles, was carried out with a sample-barcoded 5' primer and a J-beta primer mix. TCRdb re-analysed the 5' RACE reads in MiXCR, keeping a single row per CDR3 protein. The sample yields 800,000 to 950,000 distinct CDR3 sequences, 25% to 35% seen once. These records were also assigned to another study, of T cells of mothers and their children.

Specimen: blood. The receptors here all came from a woman between 35 and 50 years old in good health.

This chain connects TRBV7-2 to TRBJ1-2; unclear D gene. CDR1 and CDR2 (germline): SGHTA, FQGNSA. V gave up 5 bases and J gave up 8 bases, with 18 bases separating them. The CDR3 runs to 14 residues. CDR3 nucleotide sequence: TGTGCCAGCAGCCCCAGGCAGCTATTGGGGGGCTACACCTTC. This encodes CASSPRQLLGGYTF.

This clonotype was seen ten or more times. The chain carries TRBV6-4 and TRBJ2-1, with TRBD1 matching over 8 bases. J was trimmed by 7 bases and V by 2 bases; bases with no gene match: 7. CDR3 size: 15 residues. Looked up from germline, CDR1 is MRHNA and CDR2 is SNTAGT. The CDR3, as DNA: TGTGCCAGCAGTGACCCCCAGGGGGCACGGAATGAGCAGTTCTTC. Translating it yields CASSDPQGARNEQFF.

The chain links TRBV20-1 to TRBJ1-3, with D unresolved. Germline CDR1 is DFQATT and CDR2 is SNEGSKA (reference sequence). Deletions cut 4 bases from V and 6 bases from J, with 10 bases between. This CDR3 contains 12 residues. CDR3 sequence reads: CSATPLENTIYF. In DNA, the CDR3 is TGCAGTGCTACCCCACTGGAAAACACCATATATTTT.

Details on this clonotype: A much larger clone lies a single base off, so this may be a read error. J is TRBJ2-5 and V is TRBV6-6; TRBD2 matches at 13 bases. This CDR3 is 17 amino acids long. V shed 0 bases, J shed 11 bases, and the junction held 12 bases outside the gene matches. Germline V gene sequence: CDR1 MNHNY, CDR2 SVGAGI (reference sequence). In nucleotides, the CDR3 is TGTGCCAGCAGTTACTCGGGACTAGCGGGGATCTACAATGAGCAGTACTTC. Encoded protein: CASSYSGLAGIYNEQYF.

The chain is built from TRBV3-1 and TRBJ1-1; a possible D gene is TRBD1 (5 bases). The germline V and J ends were trimmed by 1 base and 4 bases, with 13 bases remaining between them. Germline CDR1 reads LGHDT; CDR2 reads YNNKEL (reference sequence). CDR3 size: 15 residues. The CDR3 sequence is CASSQGGTAGTEAFF. For the CDR3, the DNA is TGTGCCAGCAGCCAAGGGGGGACCGCCGGCACTGAAGCTTTCTTT.

The genes are TRBV5-1 and TRBJ2-7; D is perhaps TRBD1 (6 bases). The V gene lost 1 base and the J gene lost 4 bases, with 15 bases spanning the gap. CDR1 and CDR2 from the germline V gene are SGHRS and YFSETQ. This CDR3 has 15 residues. The CDR3 nucleotides are TGCGCCAGCAGCTTGAGTGGGGGACACGTGTACGAGCAGTACTTC. This gives the protein CASSLSGGHVYEQYF.

This clonotype was seen at least ten times. This chain uses TRBV7-9 with TRBJ2-5; TRBD2 matches 7 bases. The ends lost 4 bases at V and 5 bases at J; junction bases unmatched: 7. This CDR3 contains 14 residues. Germline values: CDR1 SEHNR, CDR2 FQNEAQ (reference sequence). CDR3 nucleotide sequence: TGTGCCAGCAGCTCCTCCGGACTAGAGGAGACCCAGTACTTC. Amino acid sequence: CASSSSGLEETQYF.

The rearrangement uses TRBV12-3 or TRBV12-4 and TRBJ1-5; D remains ambiguous. V shed 7 bases and J shed 2 bases, with 15 bases lying between them. This CDR3 has 15 amino acids. The CDR3 spells CASNKDGGGNQPQHF. The CDR3 bases are TGTGCCAGCAATAAAGACGGTGGGGGCAATCAGCCCCAGCATTTT.

There are a few counts of this clonotype. The chain carries TRBV7-9 and TRBJ1-1; D remains unclear. Trimming left V 2 bases short and J 2 bases short, with 9 bases between. The CDR3 covers 14 residues. The germline CDR1 and CDR2 sequences are SEHNR and FQNEAQ (reference sequence). The CDR3 reads CASSLLSSNTEAFF. Here the CDR3 DNA reads TGTGCCAGCAGCTTACTGAGTTCTAACACTGAAGCTTTCTTT.

This clonotype was seen many times. The V call is TRBV7-2, the J call TRBJ2-7; D uncertain. This CDR3 has 13 amino acids. The V gene's germline CDR1 is SGHTA and CDR2 FQGNSA. Trimming left V 1 base short and J 5 bases short, with 9 bases between. The DNA of the CDR3 is TGTGCCAGCAGCTTAGGGGTAACCGACGAGCAGTACTTC. This codes for CASSLGVTDEQYF.

This clonotype turned up a few times. This chain uses TRBV7-2 with TRBJ2-3, with D tentatively TRBD2 (5 bases). CDR1 is SGHTA and CDR2 is FQGNSA in the germline V gene. The CDR3 totals 17 residues. Trimming took off 5 bases at V and 2 bases at J, with 20 bases between the two ends. In DNA, the CDR3 is TGTGCCAGCAGCGGACGAATAGAGGGCGGATCCACAGATACGCAGTATTTT. Residues: CASSGRIEGGSTDTQYF.

Turning to this clonotype: Being one base from a much bigger clone, this may be a read error. The CDR3 reads CASSLWDREDNEQFF. CDR3 in DNA: TGTGCCAGCAGTCTATGGGACAGGGAGGACAATGAGCAGTTCTTC. V and J are TRBV6-6 and TRBJ2-1, with 9 bases matching TRBD1. The CDR3 covers 15 residues. In germline, CDR1 is MNHNY, CDR2 SVGAGI (reference sequence). Losses at the gene ends were 5 bases for V and 5 bases for J; bases not matched to a gene: 7.

The sample holds many counts of this clonotype. The chain joins TRBV10-3 to TRBJ2-6, with D unresolved. Germline values: CDR1 ENHRY, CDR2 SYGVKD. V was trimmed by 0 bases and J by 4 bases, leaving 4 bases between them. The CDR3 sequence is 14 residues long. CDR3 DNA sequence: TGTGCCATCAGTGAGTCTACGGGGGCCAACGTCCTGACTTTC. Translation: CAISESTGANVLTF.

On this clonotype: An end of the junction does not agree with germline; a read error may underlie this. The V call is TRBV28, the J call TRBJ2-6; D call uncertain. The CDR3 totals 13 residues. Germline loops: CDR1 MDHEN, CDR2 SYDVKM. CDR3 in DNA: TGTGCCTGCAGGCCGCCTGGGGCCAACGTCCTGACTTTC. Protein sequence: CACRPPGANVLTF.

As to this clonotype: A much more abundant neighbour one base away suggests this may be a read error. This chain connects TRBV7-7 to TRBJ2-5; 9 bases are a match to TRBD1. The CDR3 totals 16 residues. CDR1 SSHAT and CDR2 FNYEAQ come from the germline V gene (reference sequence). CDR3 in amino acids: CASSRSGQGPQGTQYF. The CDR3 coding sequence is TGTGCTAGCAGCCGCTCGGGACAGGGCCCTCAAGGGACCCAGTACTTC.

This clonotype appeared many times. The CDR3, as DNA: TGCGCCAGCAGCTGGACAGGTGGCGACACTGAAGCTTTCTTT. This gives the protein CASSWTGGDTEAFF. The chain is built from TRBV5-1 and TRBJ1-1, with 7 bases that match TRBD1. CDR1 is SGHRS and CDR2 is YFSETQ in the germline V gene. V shed 3 bases and J 3 bases; nucleotides not matched to a gene: 5. CDR3 length equals 14 residues.

The table lists this clonotype with many counts. The chain has TRBV9 and TRBJ2-1, with D hard to call. Germline-derived CDR1 and CDR2 are SGDLS and YYNGEE. The CDR3 contains 14 residues. Trimming cost V 0 bases and J 0 bases, with 4 bases left between them. The CDR3 DNA reads TGTGCCAGCAGCGTAGCGGGCTCCTACAATGAGCAGTTCTTC. It encodes CASSVAGSYNEQFF. The full variable domain, its missing parts supplied by reference TRBV9 and TRBJ2-1, is DSGVTQTPKHLITATGQRVTLRCSPRSGDLSVYWYQQSLDQGLQFLIQYYNGEERAKGNILERFSAQQFPDLHSELNLSSLELGDSALYFCASSVAGSYNEQFFGPGTRLTVL.

V gene TRBV14 combines with J gene TRBJ2-7; the D is unclear. The germline CDR1 and CDR2 sequences are SGHDN and FVKESK. This CDR3 is built from 15 residues. Trimming shortened V by 1 base and J by 2 bases, and 12 bases separated the two germline ends. The CDR3 here is CASSQGRLTPYEQYF. The CDR3 DNA follows: TGTGCCAGCAGCCAAGGACGACTGACCCCCTACGAGCAGTACTTC.

The gene calls are TRBV12-3 or TRBV12-4 and TRBJ2-4; the match to TRBD2 covers 8 bases. V was clipped by 5 bases and J by 13 bases; unmatched bases: 16. The CDR3 runs to 15 residues. The CDR3 region has the DNA TGTGCCAGCAGTAGCGGGGGCCTATCCTACAATGAGCAGTACTTC. Translating it yields CASSSGGLSYNEQYF.

This clonotype occurred many times. V and J are TRBV12-3 or TRBV12-4 and TRBJ1-5; a possible D gene is TRBD1 (6 bases). V was cut by 5 bases and J by 4 bases, with 12 bases left in between. The CDR3 extends over 14 amino acids. DNA of the CDR3: TGTGCCAGCAGTCCGACAGGCGCTAATCAGCCCCAGCATTTT. Translating gives CASSPTGANQPQHF.

This clonotype has at least ten counts. The J gene is TRBJ2-7, the V gene TRBV27, with D unclear. This CDR3 contains 14 residues. The germline V gene has CDR1 MNHEY and CDR2 SMNVEV (reference sequence). Trimming took 5 bases from V and 3 from J, leaving 14 bases between them. The CDR3 coding sequence is TGTGCCAGCAGTCTTGCGGCAACGAACTACGAGCAGTACTTC. Encoded protein: CASSLAATNYEQYF.

This clonotype was recorded at least ten times. The chain couples TRBV28 to TRBJ2-4; D is unresolved. Per the germline V gene, CDR1 is MDHEN and CDR2 is SYDVKM. The CDR3 has 17 amino acids. Trimming took 1 base from V and 0 from J, leaving 13 bases between them. CDR3 protein: CASSLSGNPLAKNIQYF. CDR3 nucleotide sequence: TGTGCCAGCAGTTTATCGGGCAATCCGTTAGCCAAAAACATTCAGTACTTC.

CDR3 coding DNA: TGTGCCAGCAGTTCCTCGTACCAAGAAGCTTTCTTT. Its protein is CASSSSYQEAFF. This chain links TRBV6-5 with TRBJ1-1; D is unresolved. CDR1 and CDR2 from the germline V gene are MNHEY and SVGAGI. V lost 4 bases to trimming and J lost 8 bases, with 11 bases between them. The length of the CDR3 is 12 residues.

The chain couples TRBV20-1 to TRBJ2-7; D might be TRBD1 or TRBD2, each matching 6 bases. V was trimmed by 6 bases and J by 5 bases, leaving 17 bases between them. CDR1 is DFQATT and CDR2 is SNEGSKA in the germline V gene (reference sequence). The CDR3 is 13 residues long. CDR3 DNA sequence: TGCAGTGCCCCGGTCCGGGGGCGGAACGAGCAGTACTTC. This codes for CSAPVRGRNEQYF.